This entry lists 11 T cell receptor beta chains sequenced from one sample in a study of cytomegalovirus exposure and HLA in healthy donors. Researchers ran the PCR with 60 Vbeta and 13 Jbeta primers. Sequenced by immunoSEQ multiplex PCR; TCRdb stores in-frame clones only, minus some. The sample carries about 160,000 clones, 80% recorded once. Specimen: PBMCs. Source of these receptors: a woman between 50 and 59 years old in good health and CMV-seropositive.

V is TRBV13 and J is TRBJ1-1; D remains unclear. V lost 5 bases, J lost 0 bases, and 13 bases lay in between. There are 15 residues in the CDR3. CDR1 is PRHDT, CDR2 FYEKMQ, per germline (reference sequence). The CDR3 spells CASSPTGKVNTEAFF. CDR3 DNA: TGTGCCAGCAGCCCTACGGGGAAGGTGAACACTGAAGCTTTCTTT.

V is TRBV7-9 and J is TRBJ1-2; D perhaps matches TRBD1 (5 bases). Trimming removed 5 bases from V and 0 bases from J, with 13 bases in between. The CDR3 length is 15 residues. The germline gives CDR1 SEHNR, CDR2 FQNEAQ (reference sequence). The CDR3 sequence: CASSPTQVPNYGYTF. CDR3 nucleotides: TGTGCCAGCAGCCCGACACAGGTTCCTAACTATGGCTACACCTTC.

The chain links TRBV27 to TRBJ2-7; D remains unclear. Germline CDR1 is MNHEY and CDR2 is SMNVEV (reference sequence). Trimming pared 1 base from V and 3 bases from J, leaving 7 bases between. The CDR3 is 13 amino acids. The DNA for the CDR3 is TGTGCCAGCAGTTTATATTTCAACTACGAGCAGTACTTC. This sequence encodes CASSLYFNYEQYF.

This chain's CDR3 is CASSFGSSGVEAFF. The DNA of the CDR3 is TGTGCCAGCAGCTTCGGGTCATCAGGGGTGGAAGCTTTCTTT. This chain connects TRBV11-3 to TRBJ1-1; TRBD1 is a possible D gene (6 bases). This CDR3 comprises 14 residues. The germline V gene encodes CDR1 SGHNT and CDR2 YENEEA. The V gene lost 3 bases and the J gene lost 8 bases, with 16 bases spanning the gap.

To note about this clone: A read error may produce the germline difference seen at one junction end. This chain uses TRBV14 with TRBJ2-7, with 7 bases lining up with TRBD1. The CDR3 is 13 amino acids. Germline V gene data show CDR1 as SGHDN and CDR2 as FVKESK. CDR3 in amino acids: CASTTRVEGQLNF. The CDR3 DNA follows: TGTGCCAGCACCACGCGGGTCGAGGGACAGTTGAACTTC.

V is TRBV19 and J is TRBJ2-7; 10 nucleotides align to TRBD2. The V and J ends lost 2 bases and 2 bases, in that order; junction bases with no gene match: 6. CDR1 is LNHDA and CDR2 is SQIVND in the germline V gene (reference sequence). The CDR3 totals 16 residues. The CDR3 loop is CASSITSGMVAYEQYF. In nucleotides, the CDR3 is TGTGCCAGTAGTATAACTAGCGGGATGGTGGCCTACGAGCAGTACTTC.

The chain links TRBV29-1 to TRBJ2-5, with D perhaps matching TRBD2 (6 bases). This CDR3 has 12 amino acids. Trimming took 5 bases from V and 2 from J, leaving 9 bases between them. Germline loops: CDR1 SQVTM, CDR2 ANQGSEA. The CDR3 loop reads CSVSGGQETQYF. DNA of the CDR3: TGCAGCGTTTCTGGGGGGCAAGAGACCCAGTACTTC. The full variable domain, rest sourced from reference TRBV29-1 and TRBJ2-5, is SAVISQKPSRDICQRGTSLTIQCQVDSQVTMMFWYRQQPGQSLTLIATANQGSEATYESGFVIDKFPISRPNLTFSTLTVSNMSPEDSSIYLCSVSGGQETQYFGPGTRLLVL.

The chain carries TRBV10-3 and TRBJ2-2, with 11 bases matching TRBD2. From germline, CDR1 is ENHRY and CDR2 SYGVKD. The trim removed 5 bases at V and 4 bases at J, leaving 9 bases unmatched. The CDR3 runs 17 residues. CDR3 nucleotide sequence: TGTGCCATCAGTCAGTATAGCGGGAGGGCGGCCACCGGGGAGCTGTTTTTT. Encoded protein: CAISQYSGRAATGELFF.

The J gene is TRBJ2-7, the V gene TRBV7-9; D perhaps matches TRBD2 (6 bases). This CDR3 has 14 residues. Germline CDR1 reads SEHNR; CDR2 reads FQNEAQ (reference sequence). The V end was cut by 4 bases, the J end by 1 base, with 11 bases between. The CDR3 DNA follows: TGTGCCAGCAGCTCGACTAGTGGGTCCTACGAGCAGTACTTC. It specifies CASSSTSGSYEQYF.

V is TRBV5-6 and J is TRBJ2-3; TRBD2 matches at 10 bases. CDR1 is SGHDT, CDR2 YYEEEE, per germline. J gave up 3 bases and V 4 bases, and 5 bases lay outside the gene matches. The CDR3 loop spans 15 amino acids. Here the CDR3 reads CASSIAGGRTDTQYF. The CDR3 DNA reads as TGTGCCAGCAGCATAGCGGGAGGTCGGACAGATACGCAGTATTTT.

The gene calls are TRBV10-1 and TRBJ2-3, with 12 bases aligning to TRBD2. This CDR3 has 16 amino acids. Germline V gives CDR1 WNHNN, CDR2 SYGVQD (reference sequence). Trimming removed 6 bases from V and 6 bases from J; junction bases left unmatched: 10. The chain's CDR3 is CASSRTSGDVKDTQYF. In DNA, the CDR3 is TGCGCCAGCAGCCGGACTAGCGGGGACGTCAAGGATACGCAGTATTTT.